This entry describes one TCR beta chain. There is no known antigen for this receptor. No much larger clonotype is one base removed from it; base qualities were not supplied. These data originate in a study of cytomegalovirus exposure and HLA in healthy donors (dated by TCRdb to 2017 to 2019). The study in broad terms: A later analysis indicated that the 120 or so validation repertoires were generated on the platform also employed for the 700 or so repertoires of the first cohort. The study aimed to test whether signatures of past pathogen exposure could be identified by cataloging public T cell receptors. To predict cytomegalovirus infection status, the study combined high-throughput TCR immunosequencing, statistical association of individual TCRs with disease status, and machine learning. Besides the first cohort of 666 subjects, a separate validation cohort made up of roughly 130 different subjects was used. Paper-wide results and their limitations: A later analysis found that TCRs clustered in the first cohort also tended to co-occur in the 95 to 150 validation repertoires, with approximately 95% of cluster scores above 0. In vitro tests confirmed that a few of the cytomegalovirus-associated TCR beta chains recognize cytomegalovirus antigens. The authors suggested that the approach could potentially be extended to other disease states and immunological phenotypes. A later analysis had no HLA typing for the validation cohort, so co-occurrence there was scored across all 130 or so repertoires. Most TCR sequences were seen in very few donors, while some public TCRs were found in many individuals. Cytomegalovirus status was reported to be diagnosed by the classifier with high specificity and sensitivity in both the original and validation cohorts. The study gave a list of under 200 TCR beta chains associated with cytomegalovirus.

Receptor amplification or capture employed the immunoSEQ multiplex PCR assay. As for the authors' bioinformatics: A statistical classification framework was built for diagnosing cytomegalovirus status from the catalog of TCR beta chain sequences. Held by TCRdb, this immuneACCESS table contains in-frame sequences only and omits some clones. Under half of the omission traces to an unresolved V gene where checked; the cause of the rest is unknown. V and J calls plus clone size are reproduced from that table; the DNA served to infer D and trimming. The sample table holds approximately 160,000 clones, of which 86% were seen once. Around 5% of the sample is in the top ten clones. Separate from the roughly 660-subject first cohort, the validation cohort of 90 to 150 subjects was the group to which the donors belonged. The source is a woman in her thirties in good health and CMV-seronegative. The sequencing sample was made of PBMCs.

The DNA sequence follows: TGTGCCAGCAGCGTTCGGGACGGGACCTACAATGAGCAGTTCTTC. It specifies CASSVRDGTYNEQFF. The chain uses TRBV9 and TRBJ2-1; the D gene could be either TRBD1 or TRBD2, each agreeing at 5 bases. The CDR1 and CDR2 encoded by the germline V gene are SGDLS and YYNGEE. The V end loses 2 bases and the J end loses 2 bases, and a stretch of 11 bases separates them. The CDR3 has 15 amino acids, counting the end cysteine and phenylalanine. Just the 45-base CDR3 DNA is kept, in frame starting at base 1. Where the CDR3 stops, the reference TRBV9 and TRBJ2-1 genes take over; the full variable domain is DSGVTQTPKHLITATGQRVTLRCSPRSGDLSVYWYQQSLDQGLQFLIQYYNGEERAKGNILERFSAQQFPDLHSELNLSSLELGDSALYFCASSVRDGTYNEQFFGPGTRLTVL.